This TCR beta chain is from a study of OX40 agonist ivuxolimab in advanced cancers. Trimming pared 0 bases from V and 2 bases from J, leaving 8 bases between. Looked up from germline, CDR1 is KGHSH and CDR2 is LQKENI. This CDR3 has 14 amino acids. Method: immunoSEQ multiplex PCR; TCRdb's copy keeps in-frame clones and lacks some. The sample has some 48,000 clones; around 90% are singletons. This clonotype originated in an adult with an advanced solid tumor such as melanoma, head and neck, liver or kidney cancer. The gene calls are TRBV18 and TRBJ2-7; D is undetermined. The sequencing used CD4+ or CD8+ T cells sorted from blood, collected in a trial of the OX40 agonist ivuxolimab. This chain's CDR3 is CASSPPASPYEQYF. Written as DNA, the CDR3 is TGTGCCAGCTCACCACCCGCCAGCCCCTACGAGCAGTACTTC.